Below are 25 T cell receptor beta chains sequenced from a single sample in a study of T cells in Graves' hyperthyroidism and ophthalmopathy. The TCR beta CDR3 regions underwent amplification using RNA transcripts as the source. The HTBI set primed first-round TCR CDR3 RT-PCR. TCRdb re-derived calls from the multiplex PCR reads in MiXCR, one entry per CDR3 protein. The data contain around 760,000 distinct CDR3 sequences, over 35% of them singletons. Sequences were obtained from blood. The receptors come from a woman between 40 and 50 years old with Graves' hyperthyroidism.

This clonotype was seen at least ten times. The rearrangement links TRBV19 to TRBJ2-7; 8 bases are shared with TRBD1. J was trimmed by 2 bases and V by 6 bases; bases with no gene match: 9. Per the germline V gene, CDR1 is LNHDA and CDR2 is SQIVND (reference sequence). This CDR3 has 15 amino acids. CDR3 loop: CASSSPQGATYEQYF. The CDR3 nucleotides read TGTGCCAGTAGCAGTCCTCAGGGGGCTACCTACGAGCAGTACTTC.

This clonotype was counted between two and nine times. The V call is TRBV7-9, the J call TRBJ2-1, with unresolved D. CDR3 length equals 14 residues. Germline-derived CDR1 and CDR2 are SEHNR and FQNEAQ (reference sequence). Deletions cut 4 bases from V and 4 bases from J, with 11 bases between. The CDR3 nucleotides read TGTGCCAGCAGCTCTGCGACCAATTACAATGAGCAGTTCTTC. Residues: CASSSATNYNEQFF.

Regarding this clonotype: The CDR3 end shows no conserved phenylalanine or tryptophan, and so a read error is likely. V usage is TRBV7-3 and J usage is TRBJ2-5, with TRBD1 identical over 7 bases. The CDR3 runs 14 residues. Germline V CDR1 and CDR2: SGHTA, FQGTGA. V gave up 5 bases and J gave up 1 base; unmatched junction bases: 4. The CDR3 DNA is TGTGCCAGCAGCCCGGGACAGATCCAAGAGACCCAGTACCTC. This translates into CASSPGQIQETQYL.

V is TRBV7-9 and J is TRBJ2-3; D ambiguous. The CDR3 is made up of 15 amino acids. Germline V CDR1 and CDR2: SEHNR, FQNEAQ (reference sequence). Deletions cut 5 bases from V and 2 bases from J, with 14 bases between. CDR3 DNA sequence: TGTGCCAGCAGCGCCGGGCCGACTTACACAGATACGCAGTATTTT. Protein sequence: CASSAGPTYTDTQYF.

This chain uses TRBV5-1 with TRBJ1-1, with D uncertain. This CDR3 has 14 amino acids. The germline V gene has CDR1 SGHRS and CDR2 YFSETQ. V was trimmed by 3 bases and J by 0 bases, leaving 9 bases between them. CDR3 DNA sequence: TGCGCCAGCAGCTCCGTCACAGTGAACACTGAAGCTTTCTTT. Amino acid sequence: CASSSVTVNTEAFF.

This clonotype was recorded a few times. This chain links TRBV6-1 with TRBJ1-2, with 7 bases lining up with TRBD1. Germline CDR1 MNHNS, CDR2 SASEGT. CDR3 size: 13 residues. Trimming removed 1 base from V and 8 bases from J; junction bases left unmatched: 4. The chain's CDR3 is CASSEEGARGYTF. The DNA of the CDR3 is TGTGCCAGCAGTGAAGAGGGGGCGCGAGGCTACACCTTC.

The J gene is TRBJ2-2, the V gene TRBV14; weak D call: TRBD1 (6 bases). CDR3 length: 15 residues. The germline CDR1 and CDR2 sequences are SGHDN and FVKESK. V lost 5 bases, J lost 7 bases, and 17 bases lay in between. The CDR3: CASSFSHRDGGELFF. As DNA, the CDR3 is TGTGCCAGCAGCTTTTCCCACAGGGATGGCGGGGAGCTGTTTTTT.

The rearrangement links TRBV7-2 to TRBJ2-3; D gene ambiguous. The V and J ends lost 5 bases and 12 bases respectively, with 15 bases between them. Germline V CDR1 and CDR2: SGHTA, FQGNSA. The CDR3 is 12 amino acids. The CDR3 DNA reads TGTGCCAGCAGCCCCACCTTTGCTAATCAGTATTTT. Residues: CASSPTFANQYF.

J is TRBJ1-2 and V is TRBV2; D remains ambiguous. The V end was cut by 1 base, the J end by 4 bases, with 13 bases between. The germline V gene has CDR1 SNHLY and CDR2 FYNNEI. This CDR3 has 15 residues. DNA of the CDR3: TGTGCCAGCAGTGAAGGTGGGATTGCATTCTATGGCTACACCTTC. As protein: CASSEGGIAFYGYTF.

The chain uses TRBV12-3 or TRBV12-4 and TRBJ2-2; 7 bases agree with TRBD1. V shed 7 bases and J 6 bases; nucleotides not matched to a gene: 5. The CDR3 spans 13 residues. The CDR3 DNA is TGTGCCAGCAACCGACAGGGTGCCGGGGAGCTGTTTTTT. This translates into CASNRQGAGELFF.

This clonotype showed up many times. The DNA for the CDR3 is TGTGCCAGCAGCTTAACCGTGGTAGCGGGGATGGGCGAGCAGTACTTC. This codes for CASSLTVVAGMGEQYF. The chain is built from TRBV5-5 and TRBJ2-7; TRBD2 agrees at 8 bases. From germline, CDR1 is SGHKS and CDR2 YYEKEE (reference sequence). The CDR3 totals 16 residues. With V trimmed by 2 bases and J by 6 bases, 13 bases remained unmatched.

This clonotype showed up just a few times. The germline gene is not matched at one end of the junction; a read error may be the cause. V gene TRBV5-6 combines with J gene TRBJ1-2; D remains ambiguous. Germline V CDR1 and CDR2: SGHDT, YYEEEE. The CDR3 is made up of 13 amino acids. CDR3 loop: CASSDEGLYDYTF. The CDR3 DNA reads TGTGCCAGCAGCGATGAGGGTCTCTATGACTACACCTTC.

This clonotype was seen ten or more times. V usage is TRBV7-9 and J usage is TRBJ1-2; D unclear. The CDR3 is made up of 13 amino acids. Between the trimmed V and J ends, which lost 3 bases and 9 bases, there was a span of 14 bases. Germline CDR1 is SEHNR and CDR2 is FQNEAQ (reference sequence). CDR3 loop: CASSLGVKGSYTF. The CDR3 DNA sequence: TGTGCCAGCAGCTTGGGTGTAAAAGGGAGCTACACCTTC.

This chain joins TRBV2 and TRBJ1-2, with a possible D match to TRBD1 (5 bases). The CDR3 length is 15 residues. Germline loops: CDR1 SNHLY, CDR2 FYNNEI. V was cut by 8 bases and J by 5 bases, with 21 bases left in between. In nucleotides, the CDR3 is TGTGCCAGCGGGTTAGGGGCTAGCACAGATTATGGCTACACCTTC. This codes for CASGLGASTDYGYTF.

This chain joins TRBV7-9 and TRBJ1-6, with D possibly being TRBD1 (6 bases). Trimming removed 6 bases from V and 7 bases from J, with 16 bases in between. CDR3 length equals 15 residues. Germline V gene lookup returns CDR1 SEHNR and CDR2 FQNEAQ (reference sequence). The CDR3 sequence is CASSSRRGRNSPLHF. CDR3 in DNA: TGTGCCAGCAGTTCCCGGAGGGGGAGAAATTCACCCCTCCACTTT.

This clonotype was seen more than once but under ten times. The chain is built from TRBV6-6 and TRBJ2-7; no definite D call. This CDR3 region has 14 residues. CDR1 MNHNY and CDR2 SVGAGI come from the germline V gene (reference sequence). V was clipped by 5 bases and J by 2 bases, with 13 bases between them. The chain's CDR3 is CASSPRITPYEQYF. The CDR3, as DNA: TGTGCCAGCAGTCCACGGATTACCCCCTACGAGCAGTACTTC.

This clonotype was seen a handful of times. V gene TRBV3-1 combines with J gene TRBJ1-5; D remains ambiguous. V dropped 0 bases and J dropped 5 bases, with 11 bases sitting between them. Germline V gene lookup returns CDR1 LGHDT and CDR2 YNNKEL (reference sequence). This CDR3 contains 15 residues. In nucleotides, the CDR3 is TGTGCCAGCAGCCAAGATCCCCAGGACCATCAGCCCCAGCATTTT. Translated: CASSQDPQDHQPQHF. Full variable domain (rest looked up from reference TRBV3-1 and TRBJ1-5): DTAVSQTPKYLVTQMGNDKSIKCEQNLGHDTMYWYKQDSKKFLKIMFSYNNKELIINETVPNRFSPKSPDKAHLNLHINSLELGDSAVYFCASSQDPQDHQPQHFGDGTRLSIL.

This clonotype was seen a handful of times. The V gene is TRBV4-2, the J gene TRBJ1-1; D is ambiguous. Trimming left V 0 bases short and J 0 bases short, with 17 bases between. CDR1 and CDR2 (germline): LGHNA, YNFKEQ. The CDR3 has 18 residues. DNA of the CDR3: TGTGCCAGCAGCCAAGATCGACGGAGGAAGGCGATGAACACTGAAGCTTTCTTT. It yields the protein CASSQDRRRKAMNTEAFF.

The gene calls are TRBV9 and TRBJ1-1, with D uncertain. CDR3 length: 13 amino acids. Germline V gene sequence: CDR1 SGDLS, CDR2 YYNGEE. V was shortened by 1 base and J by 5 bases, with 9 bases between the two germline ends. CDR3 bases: TGTGCCAGCAGCGTAAAGTCAGAGACTGAAGCTTTCTTT. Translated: CASSVKSETEAFF.

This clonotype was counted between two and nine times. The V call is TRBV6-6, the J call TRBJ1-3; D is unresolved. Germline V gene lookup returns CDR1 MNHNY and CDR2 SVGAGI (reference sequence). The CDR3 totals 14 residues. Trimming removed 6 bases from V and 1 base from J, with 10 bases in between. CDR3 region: CASSLHISGNTIYF. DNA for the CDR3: TGTGCCAGCAGCTTACACATTTCTGGAAACACCATATATTTT.

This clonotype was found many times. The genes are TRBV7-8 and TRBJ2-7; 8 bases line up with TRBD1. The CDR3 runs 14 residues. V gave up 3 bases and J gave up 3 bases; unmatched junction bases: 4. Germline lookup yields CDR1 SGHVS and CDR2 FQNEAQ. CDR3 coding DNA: TGTGCCAGCAGCTTCCGGGACAGGTTCTACGAGCAGTACTTC. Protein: CASSFRDRFYEQYF.

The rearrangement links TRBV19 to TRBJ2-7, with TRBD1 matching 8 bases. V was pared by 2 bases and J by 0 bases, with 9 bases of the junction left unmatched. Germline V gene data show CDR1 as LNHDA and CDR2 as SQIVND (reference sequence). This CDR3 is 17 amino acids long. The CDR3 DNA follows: TGTGCCAGTAGTATACGTCCGGGACAGGATTTCTCCTACGAGCAGTACTTC. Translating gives CASSIRPGQDFSYEQYF.

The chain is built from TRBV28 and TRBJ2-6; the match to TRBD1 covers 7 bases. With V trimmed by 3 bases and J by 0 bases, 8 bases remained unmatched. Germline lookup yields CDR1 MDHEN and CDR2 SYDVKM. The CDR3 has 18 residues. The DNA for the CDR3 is TGTGCCAGCAGTTTTAGGACAGGTTCCTCCTCTGGGGCCAACGTCCTGACTTTC. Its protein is CASSFRTGSSSGANVLTF. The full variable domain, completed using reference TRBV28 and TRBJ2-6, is DVKVTQSSRYLVKRTGEKVFLECVQDMDHENMFWYRQDPGLGLRLIYFSYDVKMKEKGDIPEGYSVSREKKERFSLILESASTNQTSMYLCASSFRTGSSSGANVLTFGAGSRLTVL.

CDR3 in DNA: TGCAGCGCGGGGATGTCCTACGAGCAGTACTTC. Its translation: CSAGMSYEQYF. The V gene is TRBV29-1, the J gene TRBJ2-7; weak D call: TRBD2 (5 bases). CDR1 is SQVTM, CDR2 ANQGSEA, per germline. V lost 7 bases, J lost 1 base, and 8 bases lay in between. CDR3 length: 11 amino acids.

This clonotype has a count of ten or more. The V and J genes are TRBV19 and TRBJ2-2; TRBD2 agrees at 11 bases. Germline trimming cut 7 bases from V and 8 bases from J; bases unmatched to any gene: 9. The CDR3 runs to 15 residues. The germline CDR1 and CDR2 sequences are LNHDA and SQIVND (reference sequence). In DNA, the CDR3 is TGTGCCAGTACCGCCGGGGCTAGCGGGAGGGGGGAGCTGTTTTTT. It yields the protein CASTAGASGRGELFF.